This T cell receptor (beta chain) stems from a study of T cells after yellow fever vaccination. As to this clonotype: Antigen specificity is unknown.

Germline V CDR1 and CDR2: SGDLS, YYNGEE. This CDR3 has 16 residues. The V segment lost 0 bases and the J segment 1 base; nucleotides outside the gene matches: 4. Regarding the study as a whole: Of the clonotypes, a small share occurred in both CD4 and CD8 compartments.

For TCR, cDNA came from 5'RACE template switching, which added a universal primer site and UMIs. Using its own MiXCR run on the 5' RACE reads, TCRdb lists one record per CDR3 protein. The table records 500,000 to 650,000 distinct CDR3 sequences, roughly 13% of them present only once. The genes are TRBV9 and TRBJ2-3; TRBD2 agrees at 8 bases. The clonotype originates from a man aged 25-45 years who received the YFV17D yellow fever vaccine. Source: PBMCs, taken on the day of the yellow fever booster vaccination. CDR3 loop: CASSVEGLGGTDTQYF. The DNA of the CDR3 is TGTGCCAGCAGCGTAGAGGGACTAGGGGGCACAGATACGCAGTATTTT.